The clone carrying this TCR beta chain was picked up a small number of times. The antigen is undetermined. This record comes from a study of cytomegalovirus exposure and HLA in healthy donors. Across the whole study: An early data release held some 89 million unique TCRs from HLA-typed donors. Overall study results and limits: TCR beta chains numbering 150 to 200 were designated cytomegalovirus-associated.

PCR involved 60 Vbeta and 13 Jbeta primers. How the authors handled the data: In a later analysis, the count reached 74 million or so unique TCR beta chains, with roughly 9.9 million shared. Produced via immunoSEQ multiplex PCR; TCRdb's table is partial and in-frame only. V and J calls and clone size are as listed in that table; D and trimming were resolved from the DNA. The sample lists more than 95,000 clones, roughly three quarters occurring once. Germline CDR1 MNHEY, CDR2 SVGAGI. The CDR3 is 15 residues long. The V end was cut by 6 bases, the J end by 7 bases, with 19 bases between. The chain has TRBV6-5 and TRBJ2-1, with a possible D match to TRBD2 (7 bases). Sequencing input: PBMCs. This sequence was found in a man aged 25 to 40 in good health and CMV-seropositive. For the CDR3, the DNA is TGTGCCAGCAGCGGCGCGGGAGAAGGGGGGAATGAGCAGTTCTTC. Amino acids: CASSGAGEGGNEQFF.